This T cell receptor beta chain was recovered during a study of molecular identifiers for immune sequencing clone quantification. The germline gives CDR1 SGDLS, CDR2 YYNGEE. V trimming: 4 bases; J trimming: 7 bases; junction bases outside the gene matches: 6. The CDR3 consists of 15 residues. In TCRdb, the PCR reads were re-called with MiXCR into one record per CDR3 protein. The sample yields under 75,000 distinct CDR3 sequences, over 15% seen once. This clonotype came up many times. CD8+CD4-CCR7+CD45RA+ sorting gave the naive CD8 T cells. The sequence came from a human donor in good health. Some libraries in this study had Jurkat cell RNA spiked in. The chain couples TRBV9 to TRBJ1-6; 9 bases match TRBD1. Sequenced sample: naive CD8+ T cells from blood, with Jurkat cell RNA spiked in. The subset: FACS-sorted CD8+CD4-CCR7+CD45RA+ naive T cells. CDR3 bases: TGTGCCAGCAGCACTTGGACAGGGGAAAATTCACCCCTCCACTTT. This translates into CASSTWTGENSPLHF.